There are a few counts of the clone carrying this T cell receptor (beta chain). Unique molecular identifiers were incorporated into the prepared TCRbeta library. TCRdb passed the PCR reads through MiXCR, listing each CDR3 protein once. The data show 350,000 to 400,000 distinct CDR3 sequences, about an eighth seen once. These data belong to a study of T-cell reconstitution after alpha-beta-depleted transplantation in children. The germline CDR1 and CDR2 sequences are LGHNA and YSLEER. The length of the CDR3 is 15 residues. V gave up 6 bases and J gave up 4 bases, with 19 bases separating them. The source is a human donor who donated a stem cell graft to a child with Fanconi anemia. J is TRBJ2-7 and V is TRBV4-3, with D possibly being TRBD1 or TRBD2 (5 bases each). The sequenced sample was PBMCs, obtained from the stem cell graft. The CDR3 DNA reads TGCGCCAGCAGTCAATGGGACGGTGGGGATTACGAGCAGTACTTC. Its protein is CASSQWDGGDYEQYF.